This entry lists 5 T cell receptor beta chains sequenced from one sample in a study of blood T cell repertoires in COVID-19. Only in-frame clones appear in the TCRdb table, and some are missing; sequencing was by immunoSEQ multiplex PCR. In the table there are 250,000 to 300,000 clones, around 89% of which are singletons. The sample comprised peripheral blood. The receptors here all came from a woman aged 25 to 39 who had recovered from COVID-19.

V and J are TRBV10-3 and TRBJ1-5, with D maybe TRBD1 (5 bases). V was cut by 4 bases and J by 3 bases, with 7 bases left in between. The germline CDR1 and CDR2 sequences are ENHRY and SYGVKD. The CDR3 consists of 13 residues. Written as DNA, the CDR3 is TGTGCCATCAGTGGGGGGGACAATCAGCCCCAGCATTTT. Its protein is CAISGGDNQPQHF.

This clone was detected only once. J is TRBJ2-6 and V is TRBV4-3; 7 bases fit TRBD1. This CDR3 spans 20 amino acids. V lost 0 bases, J lost 2 bases, and 13 bases stayed unmatched. Per the germline V gene, CDR1 is LGHNA and CDR2 is YSLEER. The CDR3 coding sequence is TGCGCCAGCAGCCAAGAGAGTAAGGGGGCCAAACCTGCTGGGGCCAACGTCCTGACTTTC. Encoded protein: CASSQESKGAKPAGANVLTF.

The chain combines TRBV5-4 with TRBJ1-4; the D gene is possibly TRBD1 (6 bases). CDR1 is SGHNT and CDR2 is YYREEE in the germline V gene (reference sequence). This CDR3 contains 16 residues. Trimming took off 3 bases at V and 0 bases at J, with 12 bases between the two ends. The CDR3 sequence: CASSSGQIATNEKLFF. The CDR3 DNA sequence: TGTGCCAGCAGCTCAGGACAGATTGCAACTAATGAAAAACTGTTTTTT. Together with reference TRBV5-4 and TRBJ1-4, the CDR3 gives the full variable domain: ETGVTQSPTHLIKTRGQQVTLRCSSQSGHNTVSWYQQALGQGPQFIFQYYREEENGRGNFPPRFSGLQFPNYSSELNVNALELDDSALYLCASSSGQIATNEKLFFGSGTQLSVL.

This chain joins TRBV9 and TRBJ2-7, with a weak D call TRBD2 (6 bases). CDR3 size: 14 residues. CDR1 SGDLS and CDR2 YYNGEE come from the germline V gene. V was shortened by 5 bases and J by 6 bases, with 18 bases between the two germline ends. The CDR3 bases are TGTGCCAGCAGTGCTTTTAGCCTGGGGGGCGAGCAGTACTTC. This translates into CASSAFSLGGEQYF.

The chain couples TRBV20-1 to TRBJ1-1; D may be TRBD1 (5 bases). V was cut by 6 bases and J by 3 bases, with 8 bases left in between. CDR3 length: 11 amino acids. Germline V lookup: CDR1 DFQATT, CDR2 SNEGSKA (reference sequence). The CDR3 DNA reads TGCAGTGCCAGGGAAGACACTGAAGCTTTCTTT. Protein product: CSAREDTEAFF.